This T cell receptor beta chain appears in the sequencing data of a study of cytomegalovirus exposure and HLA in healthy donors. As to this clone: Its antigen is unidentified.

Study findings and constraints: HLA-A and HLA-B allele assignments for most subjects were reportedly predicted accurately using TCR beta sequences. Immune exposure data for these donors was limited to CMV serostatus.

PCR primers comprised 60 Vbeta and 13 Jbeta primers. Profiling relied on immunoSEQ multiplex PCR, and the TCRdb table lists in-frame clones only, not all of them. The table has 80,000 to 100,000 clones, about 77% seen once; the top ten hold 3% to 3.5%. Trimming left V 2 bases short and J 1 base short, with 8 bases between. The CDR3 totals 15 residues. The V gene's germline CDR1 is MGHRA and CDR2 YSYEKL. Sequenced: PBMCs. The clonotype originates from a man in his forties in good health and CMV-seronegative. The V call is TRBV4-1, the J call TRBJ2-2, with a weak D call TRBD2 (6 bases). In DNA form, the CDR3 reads TGCGCCAGCAGCCAACTGGAGGGGAACACCGGGGAGCTGTTTTTT. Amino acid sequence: CASSQLEGNTGELFF.